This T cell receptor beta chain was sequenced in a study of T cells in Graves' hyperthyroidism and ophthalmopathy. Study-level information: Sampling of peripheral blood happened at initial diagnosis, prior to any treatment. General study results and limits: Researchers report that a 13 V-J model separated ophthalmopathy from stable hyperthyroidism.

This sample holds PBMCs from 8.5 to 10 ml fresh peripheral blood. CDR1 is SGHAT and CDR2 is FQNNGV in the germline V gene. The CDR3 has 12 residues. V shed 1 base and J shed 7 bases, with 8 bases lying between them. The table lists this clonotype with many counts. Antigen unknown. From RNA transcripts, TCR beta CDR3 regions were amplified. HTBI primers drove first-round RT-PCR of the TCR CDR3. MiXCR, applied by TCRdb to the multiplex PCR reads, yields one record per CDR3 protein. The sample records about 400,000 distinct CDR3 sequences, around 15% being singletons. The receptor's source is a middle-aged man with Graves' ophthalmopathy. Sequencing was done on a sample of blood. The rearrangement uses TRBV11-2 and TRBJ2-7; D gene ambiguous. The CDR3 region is CASSLGTLEQYF. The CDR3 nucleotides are TGTGCCAGCAGCTTAGGTACTCTGGAGCAGTACTTC. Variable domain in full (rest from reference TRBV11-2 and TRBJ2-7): EAGVAQSPRYKIIEKRQSVAFWCNPISGHATLYWYQQILGQGPKLLIQFQNNGVVDDSQLPKDRFSAERLKGVDSTLKIQPAKLEDSAVYLCASSLGTLEQYFGPGTRLTVT.